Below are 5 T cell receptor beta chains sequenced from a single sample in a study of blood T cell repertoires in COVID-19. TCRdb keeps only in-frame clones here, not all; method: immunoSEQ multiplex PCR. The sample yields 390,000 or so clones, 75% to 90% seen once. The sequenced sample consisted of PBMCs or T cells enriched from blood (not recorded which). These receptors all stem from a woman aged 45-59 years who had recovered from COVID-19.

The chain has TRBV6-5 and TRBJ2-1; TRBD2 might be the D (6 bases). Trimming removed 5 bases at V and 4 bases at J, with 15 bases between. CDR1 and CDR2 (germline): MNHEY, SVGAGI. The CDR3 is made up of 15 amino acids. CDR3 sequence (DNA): TGTGCCAGCAGTACGACTAGTCTGGGGTACAATGAGCAGTTCTTC. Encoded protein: CASSTTSLGYNEQFF.

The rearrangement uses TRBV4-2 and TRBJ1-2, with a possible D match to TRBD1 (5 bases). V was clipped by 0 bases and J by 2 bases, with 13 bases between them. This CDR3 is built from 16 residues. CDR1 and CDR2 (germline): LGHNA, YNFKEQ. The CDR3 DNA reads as TGTGCCAGCAGCCAAGATTCGACAGCCGTCAACTATGGCTACACCTTC. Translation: CASSQDSTAVNYGYTF.

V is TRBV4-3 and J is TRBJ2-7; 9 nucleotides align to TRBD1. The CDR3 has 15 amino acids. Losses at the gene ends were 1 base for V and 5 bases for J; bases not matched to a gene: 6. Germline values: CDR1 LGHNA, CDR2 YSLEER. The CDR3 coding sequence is TGCGCCAGCAGCCAAGCTGGACAGGGGAGAGACGAGCAGTACTTC. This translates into CASSQAGQGRDEQYF.

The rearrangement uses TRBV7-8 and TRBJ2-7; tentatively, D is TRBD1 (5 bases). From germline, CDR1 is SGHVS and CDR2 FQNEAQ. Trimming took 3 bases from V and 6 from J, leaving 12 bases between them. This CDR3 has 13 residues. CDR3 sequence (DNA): TGTGCCAGCAGCTTTAAGGGGCCGGTCGAGCAGTACTTC. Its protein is CASSFKGPVEQYF.

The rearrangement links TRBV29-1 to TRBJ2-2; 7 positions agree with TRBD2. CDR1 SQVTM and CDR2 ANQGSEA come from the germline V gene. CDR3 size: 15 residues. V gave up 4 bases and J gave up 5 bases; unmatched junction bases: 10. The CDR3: CSVGGGRFHTGELFF. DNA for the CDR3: TGCAGCGTTGGTGGCGGGAGATTTCATACCGGGGAGCTGTTTTTT.